This TCR beta chain was recovered during a study of blood T cell repertoires in COVID-19. At the level of the study: Spain, Italy and the United States supplied samples that represented acute and convalescent COVID-19.

V was clipped by 6 bases and J by 2 bases; unmatched bases: 6. The germline V gene has CDR1 SGHTS and CDR2 YDEGEE. The CDR3 has 14 residues. Clones were sequenced by immunoSEQ multiplex PCR, and TCRdb holds only the in-frame ones, with some missing. The sample has 150,000 to 200,000 clones, roughly 80% seen once; the top ten hold roughly 17%. Sequencing was carried out using peripheral blood. The chain combines TRBV5-8 with TRBJ2-7; TRBD1 aligns across 9 bases. The origin of this receptor is a man aged 55 to 70 with active or convalescent COVID-19. The CDR3 sequence is CASKPRDRAYEQYF. The CDR3 coding sequence is TGTGCCAGCAAACCACGGGACAGGGCCTACGAGCAGTACTTC.